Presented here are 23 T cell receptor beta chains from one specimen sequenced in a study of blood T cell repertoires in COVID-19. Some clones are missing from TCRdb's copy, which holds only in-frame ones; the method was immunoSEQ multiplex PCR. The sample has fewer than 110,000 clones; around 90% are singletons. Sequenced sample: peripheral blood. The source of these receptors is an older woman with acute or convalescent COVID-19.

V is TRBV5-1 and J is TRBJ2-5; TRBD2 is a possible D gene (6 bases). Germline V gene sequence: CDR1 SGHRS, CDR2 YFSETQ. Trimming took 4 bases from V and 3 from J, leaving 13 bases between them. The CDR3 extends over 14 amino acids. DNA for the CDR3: TGCGCCAGCAGCCTACTCACTAGCAAAGAGACCCAGTACTTC. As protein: CASSLLTSKETQYF.

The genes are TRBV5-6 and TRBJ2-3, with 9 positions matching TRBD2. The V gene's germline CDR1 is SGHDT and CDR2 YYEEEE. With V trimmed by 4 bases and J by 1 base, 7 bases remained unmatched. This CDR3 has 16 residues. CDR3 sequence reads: CASSSLLAGRTDTQYF. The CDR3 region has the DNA TGTGCCAGCAGCAGCCTCCTAGCGGGGCGCACAGATACGCAGTATTTT.

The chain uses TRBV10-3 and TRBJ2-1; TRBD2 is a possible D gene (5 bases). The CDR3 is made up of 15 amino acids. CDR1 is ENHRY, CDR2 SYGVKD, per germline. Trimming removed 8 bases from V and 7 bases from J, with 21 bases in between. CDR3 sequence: CAIGQSNGNVNEQFF. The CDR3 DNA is TGTGCCATCGGGCAGTCGAACGGGAACGTAAATGAGCAGTTCTTC.

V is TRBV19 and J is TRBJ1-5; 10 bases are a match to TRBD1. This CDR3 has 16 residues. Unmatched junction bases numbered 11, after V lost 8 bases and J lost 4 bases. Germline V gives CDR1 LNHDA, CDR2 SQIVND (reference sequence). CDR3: CASRPHDRGLNQPQHF. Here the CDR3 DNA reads TGTGCCAGTCGCCCCCACGACAGGGGGCTAAATCAGCCCCAGCATTTT.

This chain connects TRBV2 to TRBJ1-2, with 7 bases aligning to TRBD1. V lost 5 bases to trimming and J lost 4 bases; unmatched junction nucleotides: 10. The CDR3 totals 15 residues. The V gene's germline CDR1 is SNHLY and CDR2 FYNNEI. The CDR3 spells CASSPNLQGSYGYTF. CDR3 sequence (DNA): TGTGCCAGCAGTCCTAATCTACAGGGGTCCTATGGCTACACCTTC.

CDR3 sequence: CASREGAPYGYTF. Here the CDR3 DNA reads TGTGCCAGCCGGGAGGGGGCCCCCTATGGCTACACCTTC. This chain uses TRBV6-5 with TRBJ1-2, with TRBD1 matching 7 bases. The CDR3 sequence is 13 residues long. CDR1 and CDR2 from the germline V gene are MNHEY and SVGAGI. V dropped 8 bases and J dropped 4; count of bases not matched to a gene: 7.

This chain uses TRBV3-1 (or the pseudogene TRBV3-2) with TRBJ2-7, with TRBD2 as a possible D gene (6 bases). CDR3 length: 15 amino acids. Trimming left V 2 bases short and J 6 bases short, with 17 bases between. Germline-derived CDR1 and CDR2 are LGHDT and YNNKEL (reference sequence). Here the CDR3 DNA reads TGTGCCAGCAGCCAACCGGGACTGCCGCCTGTCGAGCAGTACTTC. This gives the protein CASSQPGLPPVEQYF.

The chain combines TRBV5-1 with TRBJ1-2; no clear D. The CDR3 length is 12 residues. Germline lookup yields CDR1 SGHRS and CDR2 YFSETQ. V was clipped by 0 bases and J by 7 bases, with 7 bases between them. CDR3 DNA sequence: TGCGCCAGCAGCTTGGGTACAGTTGGCTACACCTTC. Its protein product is CASSLGTVGYTF. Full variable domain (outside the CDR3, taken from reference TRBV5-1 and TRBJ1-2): KAGVTQTPRYLIKTRGQQVTLSCSPISGHRSVSWYQQTPGQGLQFLFEYFSETQRNKGNFPGRFSGRQFSNSRSEMNVSTLELGDSALYLCASSLGTVGYTFGSGTRLTVV.

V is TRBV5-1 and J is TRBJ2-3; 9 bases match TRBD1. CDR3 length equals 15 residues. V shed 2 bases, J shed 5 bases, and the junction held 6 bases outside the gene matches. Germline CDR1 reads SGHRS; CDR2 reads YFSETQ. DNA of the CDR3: TGCGCCAGCAGCTTCGGGACAGGGTCTAGAGATACGCAGTATTTT. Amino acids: CASSFGTGSRDTQYF.

The CDR3 is CASTMRARGQNYGYTF. CDR3 nucleotide sequence: TGTGCCAGTACCATGAGGGCTAGGGGGCAGAACTATGGCTACACCTTC. This sequence joins TRBV19 and TRBJ1-2; TRBD1 aligns across 7 bases. The CDR3 consists of 16 residues. Germline V gene sequence: CDR1 LNHDA, CDR2 SQIVND (reference sequence). Germline trimming cut 7 bases from V and 2 bases from J; bases unmatched to any gene: 13.

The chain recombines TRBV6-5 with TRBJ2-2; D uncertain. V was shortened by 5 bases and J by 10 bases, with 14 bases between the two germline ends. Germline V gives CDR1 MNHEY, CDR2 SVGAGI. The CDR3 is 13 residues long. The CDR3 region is CASSRSKNMELFF. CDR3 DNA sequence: TGTGCCAGCAGTAGATCCAAGAACATGGAGCTGTTTTTT.

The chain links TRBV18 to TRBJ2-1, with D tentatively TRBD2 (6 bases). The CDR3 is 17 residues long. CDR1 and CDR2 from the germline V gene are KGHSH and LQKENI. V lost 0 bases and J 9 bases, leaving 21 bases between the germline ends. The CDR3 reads CASSPPSSGVRSAEQFF. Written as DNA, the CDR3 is TGTGCCAGCTCACCACCGAGTAGCGGAGTAAGATCCGCTGAGCAGTTCTTC.

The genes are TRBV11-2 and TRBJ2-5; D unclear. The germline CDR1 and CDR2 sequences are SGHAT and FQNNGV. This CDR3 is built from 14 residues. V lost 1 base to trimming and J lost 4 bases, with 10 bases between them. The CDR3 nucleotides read TGTGCCAGCAGCTTAGTAGTCGTTGGAGAGACCCAGTACTTC. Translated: CASSLVVVGETQYF.

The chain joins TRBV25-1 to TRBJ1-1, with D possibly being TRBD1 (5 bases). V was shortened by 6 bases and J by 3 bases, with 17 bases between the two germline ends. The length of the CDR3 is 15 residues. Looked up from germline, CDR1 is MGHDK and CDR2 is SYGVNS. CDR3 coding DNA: TGTGCCAGCAGGGGCCCGCAGGGCGTAGACACTGAAGCTTTCTTT. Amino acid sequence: CASRGPQGVDTEAFF.

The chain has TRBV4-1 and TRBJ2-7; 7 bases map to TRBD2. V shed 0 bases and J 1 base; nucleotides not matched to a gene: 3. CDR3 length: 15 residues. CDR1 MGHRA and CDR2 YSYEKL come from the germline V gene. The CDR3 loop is CASSQDGRGSYEQYF. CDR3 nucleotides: TGCGCCAGCAGCCAAGATGGGAGGGGTTCCTACGAGCAGTACTTC.

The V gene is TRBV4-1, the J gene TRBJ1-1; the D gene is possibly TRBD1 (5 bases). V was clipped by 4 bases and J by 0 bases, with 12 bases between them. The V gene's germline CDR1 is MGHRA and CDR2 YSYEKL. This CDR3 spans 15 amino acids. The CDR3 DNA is TGCGCCAGCAGCCGCGAAGGGGTGGTGAACACTGAAGCTTTCTTT. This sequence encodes CASSREGVVNTEAFF.

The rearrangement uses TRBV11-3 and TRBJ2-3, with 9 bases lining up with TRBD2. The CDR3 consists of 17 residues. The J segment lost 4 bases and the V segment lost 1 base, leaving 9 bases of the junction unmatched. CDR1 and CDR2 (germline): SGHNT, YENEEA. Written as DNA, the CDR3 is TGTGCCAGCAGCTTAGGTATCCTAGCGGGGCCGGCAGATACGCAGTATTTT. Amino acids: CASSLGILAGPADTQYF. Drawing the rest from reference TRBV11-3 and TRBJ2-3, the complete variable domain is EAGVVQSPRYKIIEKKQPVAFWCNPISGHNTLYWYLQNLGQGPELLIRYENEEAVDDSQLPKDRFSAERLKGVDSTLKIQPAELGDSAVYLCASSLGILAGPADTQYFGPGTRLTVL.

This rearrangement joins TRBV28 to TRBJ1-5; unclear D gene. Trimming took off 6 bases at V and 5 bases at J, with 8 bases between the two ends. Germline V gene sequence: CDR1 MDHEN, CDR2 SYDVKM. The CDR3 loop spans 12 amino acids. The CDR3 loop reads CASSRGYQPQHF. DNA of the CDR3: TGTGCCAGCAGCCGGGGTTATCAGCCCCAGCATTTT. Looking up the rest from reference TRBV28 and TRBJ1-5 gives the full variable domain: DVKVTQSSRYLVKRTGEKVFLECVQDMDHENMFWYRQDPGLGLRLIYFSYDVKMKEKGDIPEGYSVSREKKERFSLILESASTNQTSMYLCASSRGYQPQHFGDGTRLSIL.

The CDR3 coding sequence is TGTGCCATCCGCGAGGCGGGGACCCCCCCCTACGAGCAGTACTTC. This codes for CAIREAGTPPYEQYF. The chain links TRBV7-2 to TRBJ2-7; D is perhaps TRBD2 (6 bases). This CDR3 comprises 15 residues. Germline V CDR1 and CDR2: SGHTA, FQGNSA. V was pared by 10 bases and J by 2 bases, with 21 bases between.

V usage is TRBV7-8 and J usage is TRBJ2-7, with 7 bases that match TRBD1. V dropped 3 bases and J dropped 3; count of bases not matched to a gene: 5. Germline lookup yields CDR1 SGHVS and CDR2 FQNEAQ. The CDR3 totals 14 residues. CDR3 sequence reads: CASSFGWTGYEQYF. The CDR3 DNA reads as TGTGCCAGCAGCTTCGGGTGGACAGGCTACGAGCAGTACTTC.

Here the CDR3 reads CASSLRGRLSSGNTIYF. The DNA of the CDR3 is TGTGCCAGCAGCTTACGAGGGAGACTTTCGTCTGGAAACACCATATATTTT. The chain has TRBV7-9 and TRBJ1-3, with D unclear. Trimming removed 2 bases from V and 1 base from J, with 15 bases in between. The CDR3 has 17 amino acids. Germline CDR1 reads SEHNR; CDR2 reads FQNEAQ (reference sequence).

CDR3 bases: TGTGCCAGTAGCACAGGGTCCGGGGCCAACGTCCTGACTTTC. Residues: CASSTGSGANVLTF. The V gene is TRBV19, the J gene TRBJ2-6; tentative D call: TRBD1 (6 bases). The germline V gene encodes CDR1 LNHDA and CDR2 SQIVND (reference sequence). The CDR3 loop spans 14 amino acids. Trimming shortened V by 6 bases and J by 4 bases, and 10 bases separated the two germline ends. The whole variable domain, remainder taken from reference TRBV19 and TRBJ2-6, is DGGITQSPKYLFRKEGQNVTLSCEQNLNHDAMYWYRQDPGQGLRLIYYSQIVNDFQKGDIAEGYSVSREKKESFPLTVTSAQKNPTAFYLCASSTGSGANVLTFGAGSRLTVL.

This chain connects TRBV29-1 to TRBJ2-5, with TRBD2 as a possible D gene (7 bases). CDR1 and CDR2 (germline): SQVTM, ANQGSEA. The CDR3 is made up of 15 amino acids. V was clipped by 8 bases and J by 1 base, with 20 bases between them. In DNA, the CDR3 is TGCAGCATTCGCGACGGGGGGCAGATCCAAGAGACCCAGTACTTC. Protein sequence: CSIRDGGQIQETQYF.